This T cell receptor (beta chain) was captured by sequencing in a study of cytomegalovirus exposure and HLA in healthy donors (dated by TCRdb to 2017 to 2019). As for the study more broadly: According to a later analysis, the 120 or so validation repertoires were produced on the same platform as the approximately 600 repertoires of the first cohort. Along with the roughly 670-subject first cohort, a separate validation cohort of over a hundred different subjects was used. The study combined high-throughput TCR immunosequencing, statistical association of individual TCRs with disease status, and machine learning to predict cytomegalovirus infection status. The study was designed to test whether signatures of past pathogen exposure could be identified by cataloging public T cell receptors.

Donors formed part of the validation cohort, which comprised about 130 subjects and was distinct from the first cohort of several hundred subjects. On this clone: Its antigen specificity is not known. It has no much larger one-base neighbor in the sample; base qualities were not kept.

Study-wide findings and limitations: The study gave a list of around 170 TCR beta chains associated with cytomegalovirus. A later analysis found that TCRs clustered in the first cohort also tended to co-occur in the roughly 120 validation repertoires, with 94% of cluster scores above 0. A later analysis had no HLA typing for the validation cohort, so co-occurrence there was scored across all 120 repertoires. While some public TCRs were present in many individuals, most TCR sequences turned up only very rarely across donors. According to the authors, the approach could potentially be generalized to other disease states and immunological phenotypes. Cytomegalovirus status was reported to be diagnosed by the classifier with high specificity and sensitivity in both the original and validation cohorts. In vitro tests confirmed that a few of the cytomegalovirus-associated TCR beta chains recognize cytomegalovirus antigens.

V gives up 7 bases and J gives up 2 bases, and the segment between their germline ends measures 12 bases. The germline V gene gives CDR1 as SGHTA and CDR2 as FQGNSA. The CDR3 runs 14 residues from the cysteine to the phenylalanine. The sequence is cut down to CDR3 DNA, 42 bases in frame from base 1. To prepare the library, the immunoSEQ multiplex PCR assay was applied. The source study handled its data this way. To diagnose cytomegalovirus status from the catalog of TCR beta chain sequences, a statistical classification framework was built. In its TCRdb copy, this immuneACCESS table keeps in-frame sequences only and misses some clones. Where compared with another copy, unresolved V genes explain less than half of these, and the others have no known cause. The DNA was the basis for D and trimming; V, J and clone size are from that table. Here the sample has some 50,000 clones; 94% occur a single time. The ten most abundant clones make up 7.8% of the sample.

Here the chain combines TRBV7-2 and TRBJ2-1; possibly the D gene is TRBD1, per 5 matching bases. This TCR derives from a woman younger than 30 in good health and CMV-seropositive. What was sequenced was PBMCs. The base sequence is TGTGCCAGCAAACGAGGACACACCTACAATGAGCAGTTCTTC. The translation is CASKRGHTYNEQFF.